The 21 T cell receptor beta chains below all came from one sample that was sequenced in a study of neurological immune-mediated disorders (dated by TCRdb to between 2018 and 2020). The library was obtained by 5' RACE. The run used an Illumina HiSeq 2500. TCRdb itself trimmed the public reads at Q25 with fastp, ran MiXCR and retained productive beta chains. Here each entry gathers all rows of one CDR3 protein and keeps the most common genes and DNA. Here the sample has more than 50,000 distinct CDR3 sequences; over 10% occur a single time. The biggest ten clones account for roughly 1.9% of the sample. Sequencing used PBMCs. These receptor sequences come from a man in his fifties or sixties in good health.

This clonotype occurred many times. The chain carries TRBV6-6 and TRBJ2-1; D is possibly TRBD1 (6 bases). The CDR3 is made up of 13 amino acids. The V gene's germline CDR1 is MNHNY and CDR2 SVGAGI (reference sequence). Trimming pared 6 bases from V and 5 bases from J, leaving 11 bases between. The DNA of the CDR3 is TGTGCCAGCAGACGCGGACAGAACAATGAGCAGTTCTTC. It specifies CASRRGQNNEQFF.

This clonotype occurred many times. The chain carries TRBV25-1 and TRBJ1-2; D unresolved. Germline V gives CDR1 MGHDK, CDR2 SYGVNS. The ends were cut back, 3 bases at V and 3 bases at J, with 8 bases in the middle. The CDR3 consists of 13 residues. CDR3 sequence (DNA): TGTGCCAGCAGTGAGGGTTTCGACTATGGCTACACCTTC. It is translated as CASSEGFDYGYTF.

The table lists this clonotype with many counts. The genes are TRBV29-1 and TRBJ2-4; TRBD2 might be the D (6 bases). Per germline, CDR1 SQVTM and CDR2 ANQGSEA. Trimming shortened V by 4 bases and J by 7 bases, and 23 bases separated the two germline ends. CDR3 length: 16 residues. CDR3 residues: CSVAQRVATSGNIQYF. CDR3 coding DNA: TGCAGCGTTGCCCAAAGGGTTGCGACTAGTGGTAACATTCAGTACTTC.

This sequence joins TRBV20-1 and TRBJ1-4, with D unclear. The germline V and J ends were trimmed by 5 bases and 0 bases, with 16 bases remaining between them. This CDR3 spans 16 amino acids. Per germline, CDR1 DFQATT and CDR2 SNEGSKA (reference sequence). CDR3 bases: TGCAGTGCTCCCGATCGACACCTTGCAACTAATGAAAAACTGTTTTTT. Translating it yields CSAPDRHLATNEKLFF.

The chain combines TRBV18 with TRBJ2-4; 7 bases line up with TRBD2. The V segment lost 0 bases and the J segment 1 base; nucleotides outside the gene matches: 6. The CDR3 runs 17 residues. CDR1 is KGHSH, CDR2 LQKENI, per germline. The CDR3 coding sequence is TGTGCCAGCTCACCACCGGGAGGGGCGGACGCCAAAAACATTCAGTACTTC. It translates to CASSPPGGADAKNIQYF.

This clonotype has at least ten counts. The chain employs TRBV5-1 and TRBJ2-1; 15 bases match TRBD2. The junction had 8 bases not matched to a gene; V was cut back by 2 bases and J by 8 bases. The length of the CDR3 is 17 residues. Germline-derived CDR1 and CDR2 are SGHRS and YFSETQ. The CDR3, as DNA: TGCGCCAGCAGCTTCGGACTAGCGGGGGGGGGTAGGGATGAGCAGTTCTTC. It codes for CASSFGLAGGGRDEQFF.

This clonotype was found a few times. The CDR3 loop is CSALATGQETQYF. The CDR3 bases are TGCAGTGCCCTTGCTACGGGGCAAGAGACCCAGTACTTC. The chain recombines TRBV20-1 with TRBJ2-5; D is perhaps TRBD2 (5 bases). This CDR3 has 13 residues. The V and J ends lost 6 bases and 2 bases respectively, with 13 bases between them. Germline CDR1 reads DFQATT; CDR2 reads SNEGSKA (reference sequence).

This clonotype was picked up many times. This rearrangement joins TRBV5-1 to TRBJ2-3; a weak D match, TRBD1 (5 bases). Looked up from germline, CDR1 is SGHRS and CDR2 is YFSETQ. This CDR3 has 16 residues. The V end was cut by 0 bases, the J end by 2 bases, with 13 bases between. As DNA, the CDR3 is TGCGCCAGCAGCTTGGGGGGCGCTCTCACCACAGATACGCAGTATTTT. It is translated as CASSLGGALTTDTQYF.

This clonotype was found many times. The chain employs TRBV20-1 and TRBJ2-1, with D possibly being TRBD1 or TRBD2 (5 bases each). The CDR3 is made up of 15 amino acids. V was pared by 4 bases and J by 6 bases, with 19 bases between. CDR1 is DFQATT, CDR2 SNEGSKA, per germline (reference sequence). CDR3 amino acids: CSANLRGVRVNEQFF. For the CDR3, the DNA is TGCAGTGCTAATCTTCGGGGCGTAAGGGTCAATGAGCAGTTCTTC.

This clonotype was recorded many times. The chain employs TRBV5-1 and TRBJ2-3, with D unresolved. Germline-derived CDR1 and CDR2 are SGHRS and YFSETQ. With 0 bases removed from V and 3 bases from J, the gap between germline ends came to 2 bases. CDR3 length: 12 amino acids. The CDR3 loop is CASSLDTDTQYF. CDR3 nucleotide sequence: TGCGCCAGCAGCTTGGATACAGATACGCAGTATTTT.

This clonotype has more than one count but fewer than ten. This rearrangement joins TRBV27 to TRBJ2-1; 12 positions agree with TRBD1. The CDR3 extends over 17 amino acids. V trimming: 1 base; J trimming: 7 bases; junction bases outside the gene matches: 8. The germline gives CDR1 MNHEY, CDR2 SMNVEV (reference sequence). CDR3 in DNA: TGTGCCAGCAGTTTATGGCCTGGGGACAGGGGGCAGAATGAGCAGTTCTTC. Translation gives CASSLWPGDRGQNEQFF.

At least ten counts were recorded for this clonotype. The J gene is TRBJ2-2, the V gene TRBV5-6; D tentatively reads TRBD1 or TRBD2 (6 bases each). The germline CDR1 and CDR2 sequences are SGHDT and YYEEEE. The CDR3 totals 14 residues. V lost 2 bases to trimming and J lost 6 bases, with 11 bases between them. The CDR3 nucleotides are TGTGCCAGCAGCTTTGGGGGGCCGGCCGGGGAGCTGTTTTTT. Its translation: CASSFGGPAGELFF.

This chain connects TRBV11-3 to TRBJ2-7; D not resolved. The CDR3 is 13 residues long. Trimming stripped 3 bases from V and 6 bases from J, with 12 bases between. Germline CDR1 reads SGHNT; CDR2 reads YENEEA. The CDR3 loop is CASSLEDSTEQYF. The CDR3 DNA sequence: TGTGCCAGCAGCTTGGAAGATTCGACCGAGCAGTACTTC.

The CDR3 nucleotides are TGTGCCAGCTCACCACAGTGCGTGGAGACCCAGTACTTC. Protein sequence: CASSPQCVETQYF. The rearrangement joins TRBV18 to TRBJ2-5; D unresolved. CDR3 length: 13 amino acids. Germline V gene data show CDR1 as KGHSH and CDR2 as LQKENI. V lost 1 base and J lost 5, with 8 bases in between.

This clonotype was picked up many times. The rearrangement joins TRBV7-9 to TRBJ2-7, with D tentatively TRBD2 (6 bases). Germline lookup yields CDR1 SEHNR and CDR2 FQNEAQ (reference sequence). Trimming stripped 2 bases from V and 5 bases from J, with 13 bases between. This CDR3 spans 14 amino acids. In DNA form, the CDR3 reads TGTGCCAGCAGCTTACCGGGACTGGGGGACGAGCAGTACTTC. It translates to CASSLPGLGDEQYF.

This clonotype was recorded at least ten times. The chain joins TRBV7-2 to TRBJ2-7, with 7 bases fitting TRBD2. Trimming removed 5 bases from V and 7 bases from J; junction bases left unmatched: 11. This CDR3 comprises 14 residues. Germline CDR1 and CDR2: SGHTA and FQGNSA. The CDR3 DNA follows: TGTGCCAGCAGCCCTCTCTCGAATAGCGGGGAGCAGTACTTC. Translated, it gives CASSPLSNSGEQYF.

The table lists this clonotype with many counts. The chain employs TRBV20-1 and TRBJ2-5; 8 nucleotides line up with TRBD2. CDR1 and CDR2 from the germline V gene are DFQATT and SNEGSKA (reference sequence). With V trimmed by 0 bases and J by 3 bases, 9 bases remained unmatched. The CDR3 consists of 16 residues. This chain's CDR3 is CSARDPAGGRKETQYF. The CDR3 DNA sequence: TGCAGTGCTAGAGATCCCGCGGGGGGCCGGAAAGAGACCCAGTACTTC.

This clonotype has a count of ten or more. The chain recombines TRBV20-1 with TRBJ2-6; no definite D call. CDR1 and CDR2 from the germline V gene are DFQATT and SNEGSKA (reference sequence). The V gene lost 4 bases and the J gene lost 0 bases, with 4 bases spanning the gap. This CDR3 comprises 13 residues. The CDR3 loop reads CSATVSGANVLTF. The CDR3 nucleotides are TGCAGTGCTACCGTCTCTGGGGCCAACGTCCTGACTTTC.

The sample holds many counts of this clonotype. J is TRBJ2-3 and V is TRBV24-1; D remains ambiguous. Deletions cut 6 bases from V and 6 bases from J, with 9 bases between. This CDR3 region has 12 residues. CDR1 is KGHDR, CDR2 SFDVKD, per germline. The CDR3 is CATSQVVDTQYF. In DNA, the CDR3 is TGTGCCACCAGTCAGGTCGTGGATACGCAGTATTTT.

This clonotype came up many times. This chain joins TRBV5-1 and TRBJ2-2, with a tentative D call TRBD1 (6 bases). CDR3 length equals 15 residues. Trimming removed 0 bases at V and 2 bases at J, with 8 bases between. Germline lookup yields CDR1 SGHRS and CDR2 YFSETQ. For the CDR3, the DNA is TGCGCCAGCAGCTTGGACAGGGCTAACACCGGGGAGCTGTTTTTT. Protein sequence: CASSLDRANTGELFF.

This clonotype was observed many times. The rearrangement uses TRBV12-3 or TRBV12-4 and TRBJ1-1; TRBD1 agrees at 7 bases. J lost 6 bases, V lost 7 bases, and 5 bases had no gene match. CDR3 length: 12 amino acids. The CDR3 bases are TGTGCCAGCATTAGGGGGCCCTCTGAAGCTTTCTTT. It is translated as CASIRGPSEAFF.